This TCR beta chain appears in the sequencing data of a study of blood T cell repertoires in COVID-19. In Seattle, patients joined the study during active infection and were tracked longitudinally. Source study methods: Using reference gene primer amplification, nucleated cell counts were estimated. The repertoire was sequenced with immunoSEQ multiplex PCR; TCRdb's copy has only in-frame clones and lacks some. Clonal size and the V and J genes are those of that table, whereas D and trimming came from the DNA. Of some 350,000 clones listed, around nine tenths are singletons. This clonotype was sampled from a woman in her 70s with COVID-19, enrolled during active disease. The sequencing sample was made of peripheral blood.

This CDR3 reads CASSLAPQGSTEAFF. The CDR3 nucleotides are TGTGCCAGCAGCTTAGCGCCCCAGGGATCCACTGAAGCTTTCTTT. This chain connects TRBV7-8 to TRBJ1-1, with a tentative D call TRBD1 (5 bases). The CDR3 is 15 amino acids. Germline assignment: CDR1 SGHVS and CDR2 FQNEAQ. V was pared by 0 bases and J by 4 bases, with 12 bases between.